The 2 T cell receptor beta chains in this list originate from one sample, sequenced in a study of neurological immune-mediated disorders. MiXCR was run by TCRdb on the 5' RACE reads, yielding one entry per CDR3 protein. Here the sample spans about 52,000 distinct CDR3 sequences, 3% to 4% being singletons. The sample consisted of PBMCs. These receptors were taken from a man aged 60 to 75 with multiple sclerosis.

The table lists this clonotype with many counts. The rearrangement joins TRBV6-5 to TRBJ2-7; D unresolved. CDR1 MNHEY and CDR2 SVGAGI come from the germline V gene. CDR3 length: 13 residues. V lost 7 bases to trimming and J lost 2 bases, with 12 bases between them. The CDR3 DNA is TGTGCCAGCAACGCCTTTCCAACCTACGAGCAGTACTTC. Amino acid sequence: CASNAFPTYEQYF.

This clonotype has only a few counts. A much larger clone is a single base away; this may be a read error. The V and J genes are TRBV20-1 and TRBJ2-3; no definite D call. The V gene lost 3 bases and the J gene lost 0 bases, with 16 bases spanning the gap. Germline values: CDR1 DFQATT, CDR2 SNEGSKA (reference sequence). CDR3 length: 16 residues. In DNA, the CDR3 is TGCAGTGCTAGCTTTGTCCAGCCAACTAGCACAGATACGCAGTATTTT. Amino acids: CSASFVQPTSTDTQYF.